The rows below give T cell receptor beta chains drawn from one sample of a study. TCRdb itself ran the 5' RACE reads through MiXCR, one entry per CDR3 protein. The sample shows roughly 45,000 distinct CDR3 sequences, approximately 30% of them seen only once. Input material: tumor-infiltrating memory CD4+ T cells sorted from the breast tumor. The receptors were gathered from a female donor with breast cancer. CDR3s include the opening cysteine and the closing phenylalanine or tryptophan. D genes are given only for firm matches. Clone size appears in some rows only: once, few, many, or a class for an expanded clone.

. TRBJ2-5 . TRBV7-2 CASSLEAGVAQYF
. TRBJ1-5 . TRBV5-1 CASSLSGNQPQHF
. TRBJ1-2 few TRBV5-1 CASSLVGLGSLGYTF
TRBD1 TRBJ2-6 many TRBV11-3 CASSPRDRVANVLTF
TRBD1 TRBJ1-2 . TRBV4-1 CASSHGQGVGYGYTF
. TRBJ1-2 . TRBV29-1 CSVRQQDGYTF
TRBD2 TRBJ2-1 . TRBV5-1 CASSLVSGTMNEQFF
TRBD2 TRBJ2-3 many TRBV5-1 CASSLAGGPTDTQYF
TRBD1 TRBJ1-6 . TRBV7-9 CASSRGQGNSPLHF
TRBD1 TRBJ2-1 . TRBV6-6 CASSSTGEVDVTDNEQFF
TRBD2 TRBJ2-3 . TRBV2 CASSGGIAGAGDTQYF
TRBD2 TRBJ2-5 . TRBV4-1 CASSRTGLAGVIQETQYF
TRBD1 TRBJ2-6 few TRBV7-3 CASSLNRGLGANVLTF
. TRBJ1-4 . TRBV7-8 CASSLSGAVDEKLFF
TRBD1 TRBJ2-5 . TRBV30 CAWSVGAGGRETQYF
TRBD1 TRBJ1-2 . TRBV28 CASTATGDGYGYTF
. TRBJ1-1 . TRBV7-9 CASSSQGPMDIEAFF
TRBD1 TRBJ2-7 . TRBV20-1 CSAIKGQGMSYEQYF
TRBD2 TRBJ2-1 few TRBV20-1 CSAPLFDLAGGLNEQFF
. TRBJ2-7 . TRBV5-5 CASLRGLTTYEQYF
TRBD1 TRBJ2-2 . TRBV7-3 CASSLTGTGDTGELFF
. TRBJ1-5 . TRBV27 CASKPVWSGPQPQHF
. TRBJ2-1 . TRBV2 CASWAEAPNEQFF